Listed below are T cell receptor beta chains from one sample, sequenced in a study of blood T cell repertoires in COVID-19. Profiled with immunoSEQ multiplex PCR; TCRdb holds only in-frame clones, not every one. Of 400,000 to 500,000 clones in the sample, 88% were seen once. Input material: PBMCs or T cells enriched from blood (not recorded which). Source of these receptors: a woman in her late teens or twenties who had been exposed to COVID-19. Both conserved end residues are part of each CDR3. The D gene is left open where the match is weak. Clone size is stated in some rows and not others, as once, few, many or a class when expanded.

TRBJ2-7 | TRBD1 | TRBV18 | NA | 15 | TGTGCCAGCTCATCTTCACCGGGACAGGGAACCGAGCAGTACTTC | CASSSSPGQGTEQYF
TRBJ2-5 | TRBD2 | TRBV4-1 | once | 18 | TGCGCCAGCAGCCAAGATCCAGCTAGCGGGGGGGCCAAGGAGACCCAGTACTTC | CASSQDPASGGAKETQYF
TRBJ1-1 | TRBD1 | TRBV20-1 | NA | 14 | TGCAGTGCTAGTGGGGGACAGTGGAACACTGAAGCTTTCTTT | CSASGGQWNTEAFF
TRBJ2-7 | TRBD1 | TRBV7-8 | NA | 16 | TGTGCCAGCAGCTTAGATAGGGGACAGGGGGGATACGAGCAGTACTTC | CASSLDRGQGGYEQYF
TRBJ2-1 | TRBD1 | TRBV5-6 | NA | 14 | TGTGCCAGCAGCTGGGGGACAGGGGGCAATGAGCAGTTCTTC | CASSWGTGGNEQFF
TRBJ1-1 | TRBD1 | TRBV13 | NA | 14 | TGTGCCAGCAGCCCGGGACAGCTGGGCACTGAAGCTTTCTTT | CASSPGQLGTEAFF
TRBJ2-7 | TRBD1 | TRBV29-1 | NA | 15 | TGCAGCGTTGGTCCCCCCCAAGGACAGGGAACCGAGCAGTACTTC | CSVGPPQGQGTEQYF
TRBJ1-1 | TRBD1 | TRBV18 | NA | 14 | TGTGCCAGCTCAACCGGGACAGATTACACTGAAGCTTTCTTT | CASSTGTDYTEAFF
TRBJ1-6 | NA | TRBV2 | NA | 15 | TGTGCCAGCAGTGAGGACAGCCTCTATAATTCACCCCTCCACTTT | CASSEDSLYNSPLHF
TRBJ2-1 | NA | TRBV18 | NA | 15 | TGTGCCAGCTCACCAAGGGAGAGCTCCTACAATGAGCAGTTCTTC | CASSPRESSYNEQFF
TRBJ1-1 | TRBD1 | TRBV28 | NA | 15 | TGTGCCAGCAGTTTACCACGGGACAGGGAGGTTGAAGCTTTCTTT | CASSLPRDREVEAFF
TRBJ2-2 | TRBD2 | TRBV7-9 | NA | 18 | TGTGCCAGCAGCGGGGCCGGGACTAGCGGGAGAGGCACCGGGGAGCTGTTTTTT | CASSGAGTSGRGTGELFF
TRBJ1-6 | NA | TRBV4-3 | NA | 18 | TGCGCCAGCAGCCAAGAAGGCCCCTCTTGGGCAGTCGTATCACCCCTCCACTTT | CASSQEGPSWAVVSPLHF
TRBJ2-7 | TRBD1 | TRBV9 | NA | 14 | TGTGCCAGCAGCGCCCCGGGACAGGACTACGAGCAGTACTTC | CASSAPGQDYEQYF
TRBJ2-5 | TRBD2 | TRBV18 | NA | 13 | TGTGCCAGCTCACCGGGAGGGACGCAGACCCAGTACTTC | CASSPGGTQTQYF
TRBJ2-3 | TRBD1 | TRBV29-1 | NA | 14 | TGCAGCGTCGCCGGGACAGGGAAAACAGATACGCAGTATTTT | CSVAGTGKTDTQYF
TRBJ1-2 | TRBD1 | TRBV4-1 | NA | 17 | TGCGCCAGCAGCCATCCGGGACAGGGCCCCCCCACCTATGGCTACACCTTC | CASSHPGQGPPTYGYTF
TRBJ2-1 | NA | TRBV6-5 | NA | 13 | TGTGCCAGCAGGAAAACAGGGCCCTCGGAGCAGTTCTTC | CASRKTGPSEQFF
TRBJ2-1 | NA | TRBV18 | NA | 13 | TGTGCCAGCTCACAAAGTCTCGGGGGTGAGCAGTTCTTC | CASSQSLGGEQFF
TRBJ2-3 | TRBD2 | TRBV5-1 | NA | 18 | TGCGCCAGCAGCTCGGGACTAGCGGGGGGCCCTAGCACAGATACGCAGTATTTT | CASSSGLAGGPSTDTQYF
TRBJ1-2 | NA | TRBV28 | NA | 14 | TGTGCCAGCACCCTCCAAATATCGACAGAAGGCTACACCTTC | CASTLQISTEGYTF
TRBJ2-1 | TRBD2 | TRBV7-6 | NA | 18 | TGTGCCAGCAGCTATATAGCGGGAGGGTCGGGCTCCTACAATGAGCAGTTCTTC | CASSYIAGGSGSYNEQFF
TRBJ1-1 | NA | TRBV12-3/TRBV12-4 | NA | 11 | TGTGCCAGTCAGGGGAACACTGAAGCTTTCTTT | CASQGNTEAFF
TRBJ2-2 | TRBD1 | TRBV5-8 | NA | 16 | TGTGCCAGCAGCTCGACAGGGGCGGTAGGCACCGGGGAGCTGTTTTTT | CASSSTGAVGTGELFF
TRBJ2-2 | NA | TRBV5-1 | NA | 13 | TGCGCCAGCAGCTCCGGGGGGCCCGGGGAGCTGTTTTTT | CASSSGGPGELFF
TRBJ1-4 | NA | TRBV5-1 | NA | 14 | TGCGCCAGCAGCTTGGCCGCAACTAATGAAAAACTGTTTTTT | CASSLAATNEKLFF
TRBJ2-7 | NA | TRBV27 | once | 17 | TGTGCCAGCAGTTTATCCTTCGGCGGGACCACAAACTACGAGCAGTACTTC | CASSLSFGGTTNYEQYF
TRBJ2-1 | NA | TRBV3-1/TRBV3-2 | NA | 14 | TGTGCCAGCAGCCAAGTGGGACTGTACAATGGGCAGTTCTTC | CASSQVGLYNGQFF
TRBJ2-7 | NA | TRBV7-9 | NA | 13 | TGTGCCAGCAGCTCGGACAACTTCTACGAGCAGTACTTC | CASSSDNFYEQYF
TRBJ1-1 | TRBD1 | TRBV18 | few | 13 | TGTGCCAGCTCGCCCGACAGGGTCACTGAAGCTTTCTTT | CASSPDRVTEAFF